One and the same sample provided the 20 T cell receptor beta chains below, sequenced in a study of T cells in Graves' hyperthyroidism and ophthalmopathy. The TCR beta CDR3 regions underwent amplification using RNA transcripts as the source. With the HTBI primer set, the TCR CDR3 went through a first round of RT-PCR. From the multiplex PCR reads, TCRdb called clonotypes with MiXCR, one entry per CDR3 protein. The table shows under 300,000 distinct CDR3 sequences, with less than 15% occurring only once. Sequenced: blood. The receptors come from a woman aged 40 to 50 with Graves' hyperthyroidism that later progressed to Graves' ophthalmopathy.

A note on this clonotype: This may stem from a read error, because a much larger clone lies one nucleotide away. The rearrangement uses TRBV5-1 and TRBJ2-1; 10 bases fit TRBD2. Germline V gene sequence: CDR1 SGHRS, CDR2 YFSETQ. Trimming removed 4 bases from V and 8 bases from J; junction bases left unmatched: 9. The CDR3 has 15 residues. The CDR3 protein is CASSTAGGLSYEQFF. Written as DNA, the CDR3 is TGCGCCAGCAGCACAGCGGGAGGGCTAAGCTATGAGCAGTTCTTC.

In its sample, this clonotype was seen many times. The rearrangement links TRBV27 to TRBJ2-1; 9 bases map to TRBD1. The J segment lost 3 bases and the V segment lost 4 bases, leaving 4 bases of the junction unmatched. The CDR3 covers 15 residues. CDR1 and CDR2 (germline): MNHEY, SMNVEV (reference sequence). The CDR3 bases are TGTGCCAGCAGTTCCCCGGGACAGGGCTACAATGAGCAGTTCTTC. Encoded protein: CASSSPGQGYNEQFF.

This clonotype occurred many times. J is TRBJ2-3 and V is TRBV4-1, with 7 bases fitting TRBD1. From germline, CDR1 is MGHRA and CDR2 YSYEKL. The CDR3 length is 16 residues. V trimming: 4 bases; J trimming: 1 base; junction bases outside the gene matches: 8. The CDR3 sequence is CASSPHRGGGTDTQYF. CDR3 sequence (DNA): TGCGCCAGCAGCCCGCACAGGGGCGGTGGCACAGATACGCAGTATTTT.

Only a few counts were recorded for this clonotype. V usage is TRBV29-1 and J usage is TRBJ2-7; D gene uncertain. This CDR3 is built from 10 residues. Trimming stripped 4 bases from V and 3 bases from J, with 4 bases between. The germline gives CDR1 SQVTM, CDR2 ANQGSEA. This CDR3 is CSVADYEQYF. CDR3 sequence (DNA): TGCAGCGTTGCTGACTACGAGCAGTACTTC.

The chain has TRBV18 and TRBJ2-3, with a weak D call TRBD1 (5 bases). Germline V gene lookup returns CDR1 KGHSH and CDR2 LQKENI. The CDR3 is 16 residues long. The germline V and J ends were trimmed by 3 bases and 0 bases, with 13 bases remaining between them. The DNA of the CDR3 is TGTGCCAGCTCACCCCAGGACAAATGGAGCACAGATACGCAGTATTTT. It yields the protein CASSPQDKWSTDTQYF. Drawing the rest from reference TRBV18 and TRBJ2-3, the complete variable domain is NAGVMQNPRHLVRRRGQEARLRCSPMKGHSHVYWYRQLPEEGLKFMVYLQKENIIDESGMPKERFSAEFPKEGPSILRIQQVVRGDSAAYFCASSPQDKWSTDTQYFGPGTRLTVL.

The V and J genes are TRBV12-3 or TRBV12-4 and TRBJ2-5; D possibly corresponds to TRBD1 (6 bases). V dropped 5 bases and J dropped 1 base, with 14 bases sitting between them. This CDR3 has 15 amino acids. The CDR3 loop is CASSTSGVFQETQYF. CDR3 sequence (DNA): TGTGCCAGCAGTACTTCAGGGGTCTTCCAAGAGACCCAGTACTTC.

The sample holds many counts of this clonotype. The gene calls are TRBV5-5 and TRBJ2-2; 7 bases are a match to TRBD1. Trimming at V came to 5 bases and at J to 0 bases, leaving 7 bases not matched to a gene. In germline, CDR1 is SGHKS, CDR2 YYEKEE (reference sequence). The CDR3 is made up of 16 amino acids. CDR3 residues: CASSSWTGANTGELFF. In DNA form, the CDR3 reads TGTGCCAGCAGTTCCTGGACAGGCGCGAACACCGGGGAGCTGTTTTTT.

This clonotype was observed many times. The rearrangement uses TRBV4-2 and TRBJ2-1; 7 bases are shared with TRBD2. The CDR3 totals 13 residues. J was trimmed by 10 bases and V by 5 bases; bases with no gene match: 8. Germline V gives CDR1 LGHNA, CDR2 YNFKEQ. The CDR3 spells CASSGAGVEEQFF. The CDR3 DNA is TGTGCCAGCAGCGGGGCGGGAGTAGAGGAGCAGTTCTTC.

The rearrangement links TRBV27 to TRBJ1-1, with 8 bases that match TRBD1. This CDR3 contains 15 residues. Germline-derived CDR1 and CDR2 are MNHEY and SMNVEV (reference sequence). The V and J ends lost 4 bases and 2 bases, in that order; junction bases with no gene match: 6. This chain's CDR3 is CASSWGDRGNTEAFF. The CDR3 bases are TGTGCCAGCAGTTGGGGAGACAGGGGCAACACTGAAGCTTTCTTT.

This clonotype was seen many times. V gene TRBV11-2 combines with J gene TRBJ1-1; 8 nucleotides align to TRBD1. CDR1 is SGHAT, CDR2 FQNNGV, per germline. The CDR3 covers 15 residues. The V and J ends lost 8 bases and 5 bases, in that order; junction bases with no gene match: 13. The CDR3 DNA reads TGTGCCAGCGCTTCCTGGACAGGGAGTATGACTGAAGCTTTCTTT. Protein sequence: CASASWTGSMTEAFF.

This chain joins TRBV29-1 and TRBJ1-1, with D perhaps TRBD1 (5 bases). In germline, CDR1 is SQVTM, CDR2 ANQGSEA. V gave up 2 bases and J gave up 2 bases, with 6 bases separating them. The CDR3 covers 12 residues. DNA of the CDR3: TGCAGCGTTGAACAGGGCAACACTGAAGCTTTCTTT. Translation gives CSVEQGNTEAFF.

The sample holds many counts of this clonotype. The rearrangement joins TRBV3-1 to TRBJ2-2; 8 nucleotides align to TRBD2. V shed 3 bases and J 6 bases; nucleotides not matched to a gene: 15. There are 18 residues in the CDR3. In germline, CDR1 is LGHDT, CDR2 YNNKEL (reference sequence). The CDR3, as DNA: TGTGCCAGCAGCCATCGCACTCCGGGACTAGAGATTCCCGGGGAGCTGTTTTTT. Translation gives CASSHRTPGLEIPGELFF. The complete variable domain, with remaining parts taken from reference TRBV3-1 and TRBJ2-2, reads DTAVSQTPKYLVTQMGNDKSIKCEQNLGHDTMYWYKQDSKKFLKIMFSYNNKELIINETVPNRFSPKSPDKAHLNLHINSLELGDSAVYFCASSHRTPGLEIPGELFFGEGSRLTVL.

This clonotype came up many times. V gene TRBV20-1 combines with J gene TRBJ2-7; 7 positions match TRBD2. V shed 1 base and J 3 bases; nucleotides not matched to a gene: 3. The CDR3 extends over 13 amino acids. CDR1 DFQATT and CDR2 SNEGSKA come from the germline V gene (reference sequence). The CDR3 nucleotides are TGCAGTGCTAGAGTCCGCGGGAGCTACGAGCAGTACTTC. As protein: CSARVRGSYEQYF.

Many counts were recorded for this clonotype. The chain employs TRBV10-1 and TRBJ2-7; 8 bases line up with TRBD1. The germline V gene has CDR1 WNHNN and CDR2 SYGVQD (reference sequence). The length of the CDR3 is 16 residues. Trimming took 0 bases from V and 5 from J; bases not matched to a gene: 9. The CDR3, as DNA: TGCGCCAGCAGTGAGTCGATTGGGACAGGAAGCGACGAGCAGTACTTC. Its protein is CASSESIGTGSDEQYF.

This clonotype has just a few counts. The V call is TRBV7-3, the J call TRBJ2-7; tentatively, D is TRBD2 (7 bases). This CDR3 region has 17 residues. In germline, CDR1 is SGHTA, CDR2 FQGTGA. Trimming took 2 bases from V and 2 from J, leaving 19 bases between them. The CDR3 DNA sequence: TGTGCCAGCAGCTTAGGGGGCTGGGGGGGACATACCTACGAGCAGTACTTC. As protein: CASSLGGWGGHTYEQYF.

This clonotype has just a few counts. A read error is possible here, since a much larger clone lies one base away. This chain joins TRBV30 and TRBJ1-1, with unresolved D. Germline CDR1 is GTSNPN and CDR2 is SVGIG (reference sequence). Trimming stripped 0 bases from V and 8 bases from J, with 7 bases between. This CDR3 contains 11 residues. In DNA, the CDR3 is TGTGCCTGGAGTGTGGCAGTAGAAGCTTTCTTT. It specifies CAWSVAVEAFF.

There are a few counts of this clonotype. This sequence joins TRBV15 and TRBJ2-7, with a tentative D call TRBD1 (5 bases). Germline CDR1 LNHNV, CDR2 YYDKDF (reference sequence). The V end was cut by 5 bases, the J end by 0 bases, with 11 bases between. The CDR3 has 14 residues. The CDR3 DNA sequence: TGTGCCACCAGCTCAGGGATCGGCTCCTACGAGCAGTACTTC. It specifies CATSSGIGSYEQYF.

This clonotype was detected ten times or more. This chain joins TRBV11-1 and TRBJ1-1; 9 positions agree with TRBD1. CDR3 size: 16 residues. V was clipped by 4 bases and J by 4 bases; unmatched bases: 10. The germline V gene has CDR1 SGHAT and CDR2 FQDESV (reference sequence). This CDR3 is CASSSRTGEYGTEAFF. CDR3 nucleotides: TGTGCCAGCAGCTCCAGGACAGGGGAATATGGCACTGAAGCTTTCTTT.

This clonotype was counted between two and nine times. The chain employs TRBV7-9 and TRBJ2-7, with D possibly matching TRBD2 (7 bases). CDR1 and CDR2 from the germline V gene are SEHNR and FQNEAQ (reference sequence). V was trimmed by 5 bases and J by 4 bases, leaving 18 bases between them. The CDR3 covers 15 residues. CDR3 DNA: TGTGCCAGCAGCACAGGGCCAGGGAGGGGATACGAGCAGTACTTC. This encodes CASSTGPGRGYEQYF. Combining the CDR3 with reference TRBV7-9 and TRBJ2-7 gives the whole variable domain DTGVSQNPRHKITKRGQNVTFRCDPISEHNRLYWYRQTLGQGPEFLTYFQNEAQLEKSRLLSDRFSAERPKGSFSTLEIQRTEQGDSAMYLCASSTGPGRGYEQYFGPGTRLTVT.

The V gene is TRBV6-2 or TRBV6-3, the J gene TRBJ2-1; D is perhaps TRBD1 (5 bases). CDR3 length: 22 amino acids. Germline CDR1 is MNHEY and CDR2 is SVGEGT. V was shortened by 0 bases and J by 1 base, with 28 bases between the two germline ends. CDR3 nucleotides: TGTGCCAGCAGTTACTCCCCGAGATGCAGGGTATCTGAGTTCGGGTCCTACAATGAGCAGTTCTTC. The encoded protein is CASSYSPRCRVSEFGSYNEQFF.